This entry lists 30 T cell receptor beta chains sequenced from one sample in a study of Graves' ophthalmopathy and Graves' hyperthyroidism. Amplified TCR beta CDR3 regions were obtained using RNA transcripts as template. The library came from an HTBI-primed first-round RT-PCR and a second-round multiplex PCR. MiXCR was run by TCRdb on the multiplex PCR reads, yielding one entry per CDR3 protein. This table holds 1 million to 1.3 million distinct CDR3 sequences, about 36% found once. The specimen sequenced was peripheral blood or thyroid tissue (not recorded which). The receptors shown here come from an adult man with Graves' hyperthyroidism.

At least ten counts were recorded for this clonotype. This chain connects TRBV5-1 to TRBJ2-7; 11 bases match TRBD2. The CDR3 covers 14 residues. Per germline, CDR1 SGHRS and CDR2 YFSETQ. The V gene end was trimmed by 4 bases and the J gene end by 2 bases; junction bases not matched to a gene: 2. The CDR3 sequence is CASSKTSGAYEQYF. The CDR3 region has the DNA TGCGCCAGCAGCAAGACTAGCGGGGCCTACGAGCAGTACTTC. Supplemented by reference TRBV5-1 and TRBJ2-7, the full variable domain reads KAGVTQTPRYLIKTRGQQVTLSCSPISGHRSVSWYQQTPGQGLQFLFEYFSETQRNKGNFPGRFSGRQFSNSRSEMNVSTLELGDSALYLCASSKTSGAYEQYFGPGTRLTVT.

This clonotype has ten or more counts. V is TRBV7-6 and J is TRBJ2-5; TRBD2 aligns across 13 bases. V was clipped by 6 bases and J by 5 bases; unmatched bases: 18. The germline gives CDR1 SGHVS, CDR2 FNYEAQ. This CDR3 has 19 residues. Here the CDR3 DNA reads TGTGCCAGCAGTTCATCCCGGCCGGGACTAGCGGGGCTGGGGGAGACCCAGTACTTC. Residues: CASSSSRPGLAGLGETQYF.

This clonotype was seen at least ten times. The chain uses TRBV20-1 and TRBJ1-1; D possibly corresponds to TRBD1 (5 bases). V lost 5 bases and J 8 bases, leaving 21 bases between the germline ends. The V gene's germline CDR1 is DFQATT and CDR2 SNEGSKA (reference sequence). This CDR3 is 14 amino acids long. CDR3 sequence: CSAFLPDDRTEAFF. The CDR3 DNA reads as TGCAGTGCTTTCTTACCAGACGACAGAACCGAAGCTTTCTTT.

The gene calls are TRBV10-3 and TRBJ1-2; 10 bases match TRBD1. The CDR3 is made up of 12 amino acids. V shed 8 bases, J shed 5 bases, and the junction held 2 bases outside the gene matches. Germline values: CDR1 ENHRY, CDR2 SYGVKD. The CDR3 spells CAIAGQGYGYTF. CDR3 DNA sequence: TGTGCCATCGCGGGACAGGGGTATGGCTACACCTTC.

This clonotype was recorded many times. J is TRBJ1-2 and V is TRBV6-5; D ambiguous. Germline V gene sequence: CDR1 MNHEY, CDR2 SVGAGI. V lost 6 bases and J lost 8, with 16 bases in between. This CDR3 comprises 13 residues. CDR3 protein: CASRVDGREGYTF. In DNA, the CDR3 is TGTGCCAGCAGGGTGGACGGCAGAGAGGGCTACACCTTC.

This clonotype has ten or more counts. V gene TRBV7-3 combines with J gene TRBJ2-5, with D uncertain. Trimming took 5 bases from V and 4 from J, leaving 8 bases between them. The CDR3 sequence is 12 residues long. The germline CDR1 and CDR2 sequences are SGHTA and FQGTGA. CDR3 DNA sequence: TGTGCCAGCAGCAAAGAAGGAGAGACCCAGTACTTC. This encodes CASSKEGETQYF.

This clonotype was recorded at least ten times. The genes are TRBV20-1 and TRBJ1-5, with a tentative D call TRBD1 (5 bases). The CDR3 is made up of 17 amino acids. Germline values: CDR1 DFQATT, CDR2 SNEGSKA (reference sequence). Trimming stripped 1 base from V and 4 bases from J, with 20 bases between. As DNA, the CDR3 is TGCAGTGCTAGAGGTGGGGAGGGGCAGGGACGTAATCAGCCCCAGCATTTT. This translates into CSARGGEGQGRNQPQHF.

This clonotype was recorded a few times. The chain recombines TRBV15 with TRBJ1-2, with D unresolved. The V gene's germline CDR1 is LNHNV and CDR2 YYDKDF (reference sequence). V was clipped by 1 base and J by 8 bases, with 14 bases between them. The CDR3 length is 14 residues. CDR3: CATSRAGSVGGYTF. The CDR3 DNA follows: TGTGCCACCAGCAGAGCTGGCAGCGTGGGGGGCTACACCTTC. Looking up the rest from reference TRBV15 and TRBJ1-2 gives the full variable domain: DAMVIQNPRYQVTQFGKPVTLSCSQTLNHNVMYWYQQKSSQAPKLLFHYYDKDFNNEADTPDNFQSRRPNTSFCFLDIRSPGLGDTAMYLCATSRAGSVGGYTFGSGTRLTVV.

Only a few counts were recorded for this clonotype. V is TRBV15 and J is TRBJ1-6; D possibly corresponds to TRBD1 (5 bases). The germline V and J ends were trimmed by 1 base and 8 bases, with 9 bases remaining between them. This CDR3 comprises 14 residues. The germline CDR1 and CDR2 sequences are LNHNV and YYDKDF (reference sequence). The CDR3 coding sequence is TGTGCCACCAGCAGAGCTGGGGGGGATTCACCCCTCCACTTT. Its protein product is CATSRAGGDSPLHF.

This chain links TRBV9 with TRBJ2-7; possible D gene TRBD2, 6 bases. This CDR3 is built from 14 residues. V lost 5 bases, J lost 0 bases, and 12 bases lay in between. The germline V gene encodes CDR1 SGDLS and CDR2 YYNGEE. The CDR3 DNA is TGTGCCAGCAGGCGGGATTGGAACTCCTACGAGCAGTACGTC. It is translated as CASRRDWNSYEQYV.

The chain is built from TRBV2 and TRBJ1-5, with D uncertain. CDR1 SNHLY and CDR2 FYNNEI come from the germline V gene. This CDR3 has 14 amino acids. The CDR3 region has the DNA TGTGCTACTGACAAGGAGTATAGCAATCAGCCCCAGCATTTT. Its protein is CATDKEYSNQPQHF.

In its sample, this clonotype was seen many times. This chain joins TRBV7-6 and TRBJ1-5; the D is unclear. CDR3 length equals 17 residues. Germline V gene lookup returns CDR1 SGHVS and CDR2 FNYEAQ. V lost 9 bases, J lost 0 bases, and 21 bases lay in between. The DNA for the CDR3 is TGTGCCAGGGACCATAAATGTCAAACCCATAGCAATCAGCCCCAGCATTTT. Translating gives CARDHKCQTHSNQPQHF.

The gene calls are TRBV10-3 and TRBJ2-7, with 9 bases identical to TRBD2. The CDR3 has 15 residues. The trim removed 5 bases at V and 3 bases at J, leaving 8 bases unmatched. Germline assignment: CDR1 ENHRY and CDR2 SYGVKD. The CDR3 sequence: CAISYGASGNYEQYF. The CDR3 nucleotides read TGTGCCATCAGTTACGGGGCTAGCGGGAACTACGAGCAGTACTTC.

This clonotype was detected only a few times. The DNA of the CDR3 is TGTGCCAGCAGCTTTAGGGGGGCGAGTGAAAAACTGTTTTTT. Amino acid sequence: CASSFRGASEKLFF. The chain carries TRBV5-4 and TRBJ1-4; tentative D call: TRBD1 (6 bases). CDR3 length equals 14 residues. V gave up 2 bases and J gave up 7 bases, with 12 bases separating them. The germline gives CDR1 SGHNT, CDR2 YYREEE (reference sequence).

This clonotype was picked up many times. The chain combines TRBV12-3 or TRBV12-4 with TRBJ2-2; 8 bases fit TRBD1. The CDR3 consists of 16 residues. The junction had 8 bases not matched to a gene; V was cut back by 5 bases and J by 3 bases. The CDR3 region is CASSRQGSLDTGELFF. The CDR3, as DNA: TGTGCCAGCAGTCGACAGGGGAGCCTCGACACCGGGGAGCTGTTTTTT.

The CDR3 coding sequence is TGTGCCAGCAGTCACAATCCAGGGGGGGGCTACACCTTC. Its protein is CASSHNPGGGYTF. The chain links TRBV9 to TRBJ1-2; 7 positions match TRBD1. The trim removed 5 bases at V and 8 bases at J, leaving 9 bases unmatched. CDR3 length equals 13 residues. The V gene's germline CDR1 is SGDLS and CDR2 YYNGEE.

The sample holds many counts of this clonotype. CDR3 bases: TGCGCCAGCAGCACGTGGGACGGAACTAACTATGGCTACACCTTC. It codes for CASSTWDGTNYGYTF. The chain has TRBV5-1 and TRBJ1-2; possible D gene TRBD1, 5 bases. The germline V gene has CDR1 SGHRS and CDR2 YFSETQ. The CDR3 length is 15 residues. V dropped 4 bases and J dropped 0 bases, with 13 bases sitting between them.

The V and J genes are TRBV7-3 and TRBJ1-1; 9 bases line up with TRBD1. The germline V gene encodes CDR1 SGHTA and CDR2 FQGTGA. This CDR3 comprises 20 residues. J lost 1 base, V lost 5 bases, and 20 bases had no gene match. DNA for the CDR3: TGTGCCAGCAGCCGCCGAGGACAGGGGTTTGTGTCGGGCGAGAACACTGAAGCTTTCTTT. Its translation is CASSRRGQGFVSGENTEAFF.

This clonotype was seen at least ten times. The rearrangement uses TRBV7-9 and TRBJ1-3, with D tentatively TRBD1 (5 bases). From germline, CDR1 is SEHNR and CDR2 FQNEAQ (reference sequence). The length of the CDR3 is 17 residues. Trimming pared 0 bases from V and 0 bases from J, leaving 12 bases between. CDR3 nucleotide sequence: TGTGCCAGCAGCTTAGCGGGTGCAGGGAACTCTGGAAACACCATATATTTT. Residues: CASSLAGAGNSGNTIYF.

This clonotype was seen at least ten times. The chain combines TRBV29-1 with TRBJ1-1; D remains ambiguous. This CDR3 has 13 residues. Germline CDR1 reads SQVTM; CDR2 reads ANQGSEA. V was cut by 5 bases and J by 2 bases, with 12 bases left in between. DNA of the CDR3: TGCAGCGTTTCGAAAGCTTTTAACACTGAAGCTTTCTTT. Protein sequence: CSVSKAFNTEAFF. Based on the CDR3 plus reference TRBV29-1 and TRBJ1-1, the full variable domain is SAVISQKPSRDICQRGTSLTIQCQVDSQVTMMFWYRQQPGQSLTLIATANQGSEATYESGFVIDKFPISRPNLTFSTLTVSNMSPEDSSIYLCSVSKAFNTEAFFGQGTRLTVV.

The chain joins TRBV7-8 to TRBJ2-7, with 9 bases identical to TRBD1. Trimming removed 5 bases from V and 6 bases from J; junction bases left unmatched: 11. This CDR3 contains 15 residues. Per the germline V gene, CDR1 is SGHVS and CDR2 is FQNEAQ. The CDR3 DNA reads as TGTGCCAGCAGCCTGGGACAGGGAGCACGAGGCGAGCAGTACTTC. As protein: CASSLGQGARGEQYF.

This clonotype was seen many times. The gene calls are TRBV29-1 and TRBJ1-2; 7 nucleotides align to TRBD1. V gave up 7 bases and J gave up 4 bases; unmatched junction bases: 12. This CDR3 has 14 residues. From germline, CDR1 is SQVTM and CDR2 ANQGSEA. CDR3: CSEIGTDGGYGYTF. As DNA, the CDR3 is TGCAGCGAAATCGGGACAGACGGCGGCTATGGCTACACCTTC.

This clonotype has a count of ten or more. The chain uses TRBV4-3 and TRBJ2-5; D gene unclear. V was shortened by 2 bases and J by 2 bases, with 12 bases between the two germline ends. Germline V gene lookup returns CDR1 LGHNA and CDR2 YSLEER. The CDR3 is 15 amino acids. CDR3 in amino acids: CASSQRSMGQETQYF. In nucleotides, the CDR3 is TGCGCCAGCAGCCAAAGGAGTATGGGGCAAGAGACCCAGTACTTC.

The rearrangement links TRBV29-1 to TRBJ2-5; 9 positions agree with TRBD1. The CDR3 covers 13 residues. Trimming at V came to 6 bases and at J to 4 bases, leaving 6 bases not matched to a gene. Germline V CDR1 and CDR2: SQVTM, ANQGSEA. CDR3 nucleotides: TGCAGCGTCGATGACAGGGGGGGAGAGACCCAGTACTTC. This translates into CSVDDRGGETQYF.

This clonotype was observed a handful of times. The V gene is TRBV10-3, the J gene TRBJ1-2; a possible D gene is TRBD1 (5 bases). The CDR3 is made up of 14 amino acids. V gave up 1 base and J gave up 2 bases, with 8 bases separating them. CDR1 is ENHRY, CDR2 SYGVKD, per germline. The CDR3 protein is CAISEYGGNYGYTF. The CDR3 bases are TGTGCCATCAGTGAGTATGGGGGGAACTATGGCTACACCTTC.

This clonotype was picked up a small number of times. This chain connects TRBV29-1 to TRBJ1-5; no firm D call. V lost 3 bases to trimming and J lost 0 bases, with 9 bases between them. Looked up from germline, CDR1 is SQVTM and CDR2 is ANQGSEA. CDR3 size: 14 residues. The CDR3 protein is CSVEAGNSNQPQHF. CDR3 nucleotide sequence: TGCAGCGTTGAGGCGGGGAATAGCAATCAGCCCCAGCATTTT.

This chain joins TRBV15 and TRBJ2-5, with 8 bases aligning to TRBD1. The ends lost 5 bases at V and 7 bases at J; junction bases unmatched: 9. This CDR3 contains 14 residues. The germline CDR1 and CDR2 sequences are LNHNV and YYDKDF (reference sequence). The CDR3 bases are TGTGCCACCAGCCAAGGACAGGGATTCGCGACCCAGTACTTC. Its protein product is CATSQGQGFATQYF. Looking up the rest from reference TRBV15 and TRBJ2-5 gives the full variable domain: DAMVIQNPRYQVTQFGKPVTLSCSQTLNHNVMYWYQQKSSQAPKLLFHYYDKDFNNEADTPDNFQSRRPNTSFCFLDIRSPGLGDTAMYLCATSQGQGFATQYFGPGTRLLVL.

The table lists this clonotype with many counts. CDR3 region: CASSLDLREPYTEAFF. The CDR3 DNA is TGTGCCAGCAGCTTAGATCTCAGGGAACCTTACACTGAAGCTTTCTTT. The chain employs TRBV7-9 and TRBJ1-1, with D possibly being TRBD1 (5 bases). CDR1 and CDR2 from the germline V gene are SEHNR and FQNEAQ (reference sequence). This CDR3 contains 16 residues. Trimming cost V 1 base and J 3 bases, with 15 bases left between them.

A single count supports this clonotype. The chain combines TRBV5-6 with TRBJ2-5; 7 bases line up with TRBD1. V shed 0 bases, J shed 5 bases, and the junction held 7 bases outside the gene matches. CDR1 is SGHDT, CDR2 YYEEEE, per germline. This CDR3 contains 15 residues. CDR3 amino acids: CASSLGPTGTETQYF. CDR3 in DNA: TGTGCCAGCAGCTTGGGCCCGACAGGGACGGAGACCCAGTACTTC.

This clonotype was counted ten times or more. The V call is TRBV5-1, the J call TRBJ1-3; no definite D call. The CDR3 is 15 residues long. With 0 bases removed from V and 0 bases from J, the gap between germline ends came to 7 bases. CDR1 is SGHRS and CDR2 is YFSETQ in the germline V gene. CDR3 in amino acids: CASSLEGTSGNTIYF. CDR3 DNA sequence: TGCGCCAGCAGCTTGGAAGGAACCTCTGGAAACACCATATATTTT.